Below, 29 T cell receptor beta chains from the same sample are listed, as sequenced in a study of T cells in Graves' hyperthyroidism and ophthalmopathy. The investigators amplified TCR beta CDR3 regions from RNA transcripts. An initial round of RT-PCR targeting the TCR CDR3 relied on the HTBI primer set. TCRdb processed the multiplex PCR reads anew with MiXCR; each CDR3 protein has one entry. The sample has some 760,000 distinct CDR3 sequences; 14% are singletons. Sequencing used blood. These receptors were taken from a young woman with Graves' hyperthyroidism.

This clonotype has at least ten counts. V usage is TRBV7-3 and J usage is TRBJ1-1; D is possibly TRBD1 (5 bases). V was pared by 0 bases and J by 6 bases, with 11 bases between. CDR3 length: 14 amino acids. The germline CDR1 and CDR2 sequences are SGHTA and FQGTGA. The CDR3 sequence: CASSLTPTVSEAFF. CDR3 nucleotides: TGTGCCAGCAGCTTAACCCCGACAGTATCTGAAGCTTTCTTT. The entire variable domain, with the rest obtained from reference TRBV7-3 and TRBJ1-1, is as follows: GAGVSQTPSNKVTEKGKYVELRCDPISGHTALYWYRQSLGQGPEFLIYFQGTGAADDSGLPNDRFFAVRPEGSVSTLKIQRTERGDSAVYLCASSLTPTVSEAFFGQGTRLTVV.

In its sample, this clonotype was seen a few times. The CDR3 protein is CASSVAGLQYF. Here the CDR3 DNA reads TGTGCCAGCAGTGTTGCGGGACTACAGTACTTC. The V and J genes are TRBV28 and TRBJ2-5, with 7 bases aligning to TRBD2. After removal of 5 bases from V and 11 bases from J, the junction contained 5 bases not matched to a gene. The length of the CDR3 is 11 residues. Germline CDR1 is MDHEN and CDR2 is SYDVKM.

This chain joins TRBV6-1 and TRBJ2-3, with 8 nucleotides matching TRBD2. Unmatched junction bases numbered 5, after V lost 5 bases and J lost 7 bases. The CDR3 is 13 residues long. Per germline, CDR1 MNHNS and CDR2 SASEGT. CDR3 DNA sequence: TGTGCCAGCAGTTCGCGGGGGGCAAATACGCAGTATTTT. Amino acid sequence: CASSSRGANTQYF.

This clonotype was observed a few times. V is TRBV28 and J is TRBJ2-7; 11 bases are shared with TRBD1. The ends lost 6 bases at V and 3 bases at J; junction bases unmatched: 7. The germline V gene encodes CDR1 MDHEN and CDR2 SYDVKM. This CDR3 comprises 15 residues. This chain's CDR3 is CASSWAGTGGYEQYF. The DNA of the CDR3 is TGTGCCAGCAGCTGGGCCGGGACAGGGGGCTACGAGCAGTACTTC.

This clonotype came up many times. This chain links TRBV13 with TRBJ2-1; 7 nucleotides line up with TRBD2. There are 12 residues in the CDR3. Germline CDR1 PRHDT, CDR2 FYEKMQ (reference sequence). J was trimmed by 6 bases and V by 4 bases; bases with no gene match: 0. The CDR3 loop reads CASSWGGNEQFF. The CDR3 DNA follows: TGTGCCAGCAGCTGGGGGGGCAATGAGCAGTTCTTC.

This clonotype was picked up many times. The chain recombines TRBV27 with TRBJ2-7; D tentatively fits TRBD1 or TRBD2 (5 bases each). Germline V CDR1 and CDR2: MNHEY, SMNVEV (reference sequence). Trimming cost V 4 bases and J 0 bases, with 25 bases left between them. This CDR3 has 19 residues. Here the CDR3 reads CASSSRQSGPQRGSYEQYF. The CDR3 bases are TGTGCCAGCAGTTCAAGACAGTCGGGGCCACAAAGGGGCTCCTACGAGCAGTACTTC.

In its sample, this clonotype was seen many times. V usage is TRBV30 and J usage is TRBJ2-1, with a possible D match to TRBD1 (6 bases). The CDR3 is 14 amino acids. Germline values: CDR1 GTSNPN, CDR2 SVGIG (reference sequence). Between the trimmed V and J ends, which lost 0 bases and 0 bases, there was a span of 6 bases. The CDR3 reads CAWSVGGSYNEQFF. The DNA of the CDR3 is TGTGCCTGGAGTGTAGGGGGCTCCTACAATGAGCAGTTCTTC.

This clonotype was counted at least ten times. This sequence joins TRBV30 and TRBJ1-3, with D hard to call. The germline gives CDR1 GTSNPN, CDR2 SVGIG (reference sequence). The CDR3 runs to 12 residues. V was cut by 6 bases and J by 5 bases, with 11 bases left in between. CDR3 nucleotides: TGTGCCTGCAAGAGAGGGCGAAACACCATATATTTT. Translation: CACKRGRNTIYF.

The genes are TRBV2 and TRBJ2-4; D not certain. This CDR3 is 15 amino acids long. Trimming shortened V by 4 bases and J by 2 bases, and 12 bases separated the two germline ends. The V gene's germline CDR1 is SNHLY and CDR2 FYNNEI. CDR3 sequence reads: CASSARVVSKNIQYF. In nucleotides, the CDR3 is TGTGCCAGCAGTGCTAGGGTTGTCTCCAAAAACATTCAGTACTTC. The full variable domain, its missing parts supplied by reference TRBV2 and TRBJ2-4, is EPEVTQTPSHQVTQMGQEVILRCVPISNHLYFYWYRQILGQKVEFLVSFYNNEISEKSEIFDDQFSVERPDGSNFTLKIRSTKLEDSAMYFCASSARVVSKNIQYFGAGTRLSVL.

This clonotype was recorded only once. This sequence joins TRBV20-1 and TRBJ2-7, with D unresolved. The closer fit of TRBJ2-1 to the DNA end suggests the J call may be wrong. CDR1 is DFQATT and CDR2 is SNEGSKA in the germline V gene (reference sequence). The CDR3 runs to 12 residues. Here the CDR3 DNA reads TGCAGTGCTAGAGATCAAGGGTACGAGCAGTTCTTC. This codes for CSARDQGYEQFF.

This clonotype showed up many times. V gene TRBV3-1 combines with J gene TRBJ1-2, with D maybe TRBD1 (5 bases). With 7 bases removed from V and 13 bases from J, the gap between germline ends came to 22 bases. Germline V lookup: CDR1 LGHDT, CDR2 YNNKEL (reference sequence). The CDR3 extends over 13 amino acids. The CDR3 region is CASTLSHLGDLTF. The CDR3 DNA follows: TGTGCCAGCACCTTAAGCCACTTAGGGGATCTCACCTTC.

This clonotype was observed at least ten times. The genes are TRBV29-1 and TRBJ2-1; D possibly corresponds to TRBD2 (6 bases). The V gene lost 6 bases and the J gene lost 4 bases, with 19 bases spanning the gap. The CDR3 is made up of 15 amino acids. Germline V gene lookup returns CDR1 SQVTM and CDR2 ANQGSEA. CDR3 coding DNA: TGCAGCGTGTATGAACTAGCCGGAGGGTACAATGAGCAGTTCTTC. Protein sequence: CSVYELAGGYNEQFF.

This clonotype was recorded a few times. It may be a read error: a sequence one base away is much more abundant. V gene TRBV6-1 combines with J gene TRBJ2-1; D may be TRBD2 (6 bases). CDR3 size: 15 residues. Germline V gives CDR1 MNHNS, CDR2 SASEGT. CDR3 DNA: TGTGCCAGCAGTACCTTTAGCGGCTCCTGCAATGAGCAGTTCTTC. This encodes CASSTFSGSCNEQFF.

This clonotype has only a few counts. The chain joins TRBV4-1 to TRBJ2-7; D is undetermined. Germline loops: CDR1 MGHRA, CDR2 YSYEKL. V dropped 4 bases and J dropped 2 bases, with 12 bases sitting between them. CDR3 length: 14 amino acids. This chain's CDR3 is CASSLNWLTYEQYF. CDR3 nucleotide sequence: TGCGCCAGCAGCCTAAATTGGCTTACCTACGAGCAGTACTTC.

This clonotype was recorded once. The chain uses TRBV12-3 or TRBV12-4 and TRBJ2-2, with D tentatively TRBD1 (5 bases). CDR3 length: 15 amino acids. The germline V and J ends were trimmed by 3 bases and 4 bases, with 12 bases remaining between them. The chain's CDR3 is CASSFRVTTTGELFF. The CDR3 nucleotides read TGTGCCAGCAGTTTCAGGGTTACTACCACCGGGGAGCTGTTTTTT.

This clonotype was picked up a small number of times. The chain uses TRBV20-1 and TRBJ2-4, with D unresolved. The CDR3 consists of 15 residues. The V gene lost 3 bases and the J gene lost 0 bases, with 12 bases spanning the gap. Germline loops: CDR1 DFQATT, CDR2 SNEGSKA (reference sequence). In DNA form, the CDR3 reads TGCAGTGCTAGTTACCGTGAATTAGCCAAAAACATTCAGTACTTC. It encodes CSASYRELAKNIQYF.

This clonotype was detected only a few times. The chain carries TRBV30 and TRBJ2-5, with a weak D call TRBD1 (5 bases). The V gene lost 7 bases and the J gene lost 2 bases, with 17 bases spanning the gap. CDR3 length equals 14 residues. From germline, CDR1 is GTSNPN and CDR2 SVGIG (reference sequence). The CDR3 nucleotides read TGTGCCTCGAATTTTGGCAGGGTTCAAGAGACCCAGTACTTC. Its protein product is CASNFGRVQETQYF.

The table lists this clonotype with a count of one. V usage is TRBV20-1 and J usage is TRBJ2-3, with D maybe TRBD1 (6 bases). CDR3 size: 12 residues. V was shortened by 7 bases and J by 4 bases, with 12 bases between the two germline ends. Germline values: CDR1 DFQATT, CDR2 SNEGSKA (reference sequence). CDR3 in amino acids: CSEGRGADTQYF. The CDR3 DNA is TGCAGTGAGGGCAGGGGCGCAGATACGCAGTATTTT.

This clonotype was seen only a few times. A clone one base away is much larger, so this may be a read error. This sequence joins TRBV28 and TRBJ2-1, with D possibly TRBD1 on 5 matching bases. The V gene lost 2 bases and the J gene lost 12 bases, with 8 bases spanning the gap. CDR3 length: 11 residues. Germline CDR1 reads MDHEN; CDR2 reads SYDVKM. For the CDR3, the DNA is TGTGCCAGCAGTTTACGTAGGGGGCAGTTCTTC. Its protein product is CASSLRRGQFF.

The chain couples TRBV5-5 to TRBJ1-1; D gene ambiguous. The V end was cut by 2 bases, the J end by 11 bases, with 25 bases between. Germline values: CDR1 SGHKS, CDR2 YYEKEE (reference sequence). The CDR3 has 16 residues. CDR3 coding DNA: TGTGCCAGCAGCTTTAGGAGAACGGAGGAGAGGGCCTTGGCTTTCTTT. Its protein is CASSFRRTEERALAFF.

This clonotype was observed at least ten times. The chain joins TRBV24-1 to TRBJ2-1; TRBD2 aligns across 10 bases. Germline lookup yields CDR1 KGHDR and CDR2 SFDVKD. CDR3 length: 16 residues. V was clipped by 0 bases and J by 7 bases; unmatched bases: 5. CDR3 in amino acids: CATSDLASGRRNEQFF. For the CDR3, the DNA is TGTGCCACCAGTGATTTGGCTAGCGGGAGAAGGAATGAGCAGTTCTTC.

DNA for the CDR3: TGTGCCAGCAGCCCACGGTGGGGGCGAACGGCAGATACGCAGTATTTT. Translation gives CASSPRWGRTADTQYF. The rearrangement links TRBV5-4 to TRBJ2-3; weak D call: TRBD1 (6 bases). The V gene lost 4 bases and the J gene lost 4 bases, with 19 bases spanning the gap. This CDR3 is built from 16 residues. CDR1 and CDR2 (germline): SGHNT, YYREEE (reference sequence).

This clonotype came up a few times. The chain has TRBV12-3 or TRBV12-4 and TRBJ1-6; D possibly corresponds to TRBD1 (5 bases). Trimming cost V 5 bases and J 11 bases, with 10 bases left between them. The CDR3 consists of 12 residues. CDR3: CASSRDGPPLHF. The CDR3 DNA reads TGTGCCAGCAGTCGGGACGGGCCACCCCTCCACTTT.

The table lists this clonotype with many counts. This chain connects TRBV6-2 or TRBV6-3 to TRBJ2-7; D perhaps matches TRBD1 (6 bases). CDR1 and CDR2 from the germline V gene are MNHEY and SVGEGT. V was pared by 6 bases and J by 5 bases, with 14 bases between. CDR3 length: 13 amino acids. This CDR3 is CASRSTGKHEQYF. CDR3 DNA sequence: TGTGCCAGCAGATCAACAGGGAAACACGAGCAGTACTTC.

This clonotype was counted ten times or more. This rearrangement joins TRBV4-1 to TRBJ1-6; D might be TRBD1 (5 bases). There are 15 residues in the CDR3. Germline CDR1 and CDR2: MGHRA and YSYEKL. The V gene lost 0 bases and the J gene lost 9 bases, with 12 bases spanning the gap. This CDR3 is CASSQDGGYGSPLHF. The CDR3 coding sequence is TGCGCCAGCAGCCAAGACGGGGGGTACGGTTCACCCCTCCACTTT.

This clonotype occurred many times. V usage is TRBV29-1 and J usage is TRBJ2-7; the D gene is possibly TRBD1 (6 bases). Trimming pared 7 bases from V and 3 bases from J, leaving 13 bases between. In germline, CDR1 is SQVTM, CDR2 ANQGSEA. This CDR3 spans 12 amino acids. The CDR3 spells CSGGQSDYEQYF. Here the CDR3 DNA reads TGCAGCGGGGGGCAGTCGGACTACGAGCAGTACTTC.

There are many counts of this clonotype. The V gene is TRBV20-1, the J gene TRBJ2-1; the match to TRBD2 covers 8 bases. V gave up 2 bases and J gave up 7 bases; unmatched junction bases: 4. The germline V gene has CDR1 DFQATT and CDR2 SNEGSKA (reference sequence). This CDR3 comprises 13 residues. The CDR3 coding sequence is TGCAGTGCTAGACGGACTAGCTTGAATGAGCAGTTCTTC. Amino acids: CSARRTSLNEQFF.

This clonotype was counted only a few times. CDR3 nucleotides: TGTGCCAGCAGTCTCCGGTCCCAGTCGGATACGCAGTATTTT. Translated, it gives CASSLRSQSDTQYF. The chain employs TRBV6-2 or TRBV6-3 and TRBJ2-3; D ambiguous. The V and J ends lost 5 bases and 6 bases respectively, with 15 bases between them. The CDR3 runs to 14 residues. CDR1 is MNHEY and CDR2 is SVGEGT in the germline V gene.

This clonotype was detected many times. The CDR3 nucleotides are TGCAGTGCTAGAGATAAGAGGAGTGAGAATGAGCAGTTCTTC. Its protein product is CSARDKRSENEQFF. The rearrangement links TRBV20-1 to TRBJ2-1; D is unclear. The CDR3 consists of 14 residues. CDR1 and CDR2 (germline): DFQATT, SNEGSKA (reference sequence). Between the trimmed V and J ends, which lost 0 bases and 7 bases, there was a span of 13 bases.